This T cell receptor (beta chain) was recovered during a study of blood T cell repertoires in COVID-19. The method was immunoSEQ multiplex PCR; TCRdb's version includes in-frame clones alone and lacks a portion of them. In the table there are a few hundred thousand clones, around nine tenths of which are singletons. Per the germline V gene, CDR1 is SNHLY and CDR2 is FYNNEI. The CDR3 covers 16 residues. V was pared by 7 bases and J by 2 bases, with 8 bases of the junction left unmatched. The chain joins TRBV2 to TRBJ2-3, with 11 bases lining up with TRBD2. The source of this sequence is a man aged 45-65 years with active or convalescent COVID-19. Source material: peripheral blood. CDR3 nucleotides: TGTGCCAGCAATTTCGAGACTAGCGGGATCACAGATACGCAGTATTTT. Residues: CASNFETSGITDTQYF.